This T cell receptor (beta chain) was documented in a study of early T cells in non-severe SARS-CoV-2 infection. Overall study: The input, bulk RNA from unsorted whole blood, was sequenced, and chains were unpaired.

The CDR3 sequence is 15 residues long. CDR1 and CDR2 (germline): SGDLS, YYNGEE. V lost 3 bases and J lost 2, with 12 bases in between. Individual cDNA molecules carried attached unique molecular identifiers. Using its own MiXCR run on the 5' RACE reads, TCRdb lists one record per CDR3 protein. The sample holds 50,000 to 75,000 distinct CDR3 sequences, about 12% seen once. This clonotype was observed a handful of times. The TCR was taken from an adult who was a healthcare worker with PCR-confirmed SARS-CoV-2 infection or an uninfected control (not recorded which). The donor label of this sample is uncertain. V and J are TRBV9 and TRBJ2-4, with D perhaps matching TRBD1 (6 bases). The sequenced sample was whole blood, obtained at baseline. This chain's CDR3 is CASSAQTGPKNIQYF. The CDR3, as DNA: TGTGCCAGCAGCGCCCAAACAGGGCCCAAAAACATTCAGTACTTC.